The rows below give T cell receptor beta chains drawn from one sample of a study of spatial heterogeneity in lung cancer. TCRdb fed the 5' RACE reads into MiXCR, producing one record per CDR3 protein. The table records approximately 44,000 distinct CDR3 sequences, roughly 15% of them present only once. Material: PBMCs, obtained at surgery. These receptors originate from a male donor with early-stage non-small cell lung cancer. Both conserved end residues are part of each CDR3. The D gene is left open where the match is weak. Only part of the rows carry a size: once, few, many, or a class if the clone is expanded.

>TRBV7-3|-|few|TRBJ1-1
TGTGCCAGCAGCTTAACGATTCGCAGTGAAGCTTTCTTT
CASSLTIRSEAFF
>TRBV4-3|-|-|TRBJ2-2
TGCGCCAGCAGCCAAGATAACTCCGGGGAGCTGTTTTTT
CASSQDNSGELFF
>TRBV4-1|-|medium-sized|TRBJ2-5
TGCGCCAGCAGCCAAGCCCTAGGGGAGGAGACCCAGTACTTC
CASSQALGEETQYF
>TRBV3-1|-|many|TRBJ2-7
TGTGCCAGCAGCCGCATGTACGAGCAGTACTTC
CASSRMYEQYF
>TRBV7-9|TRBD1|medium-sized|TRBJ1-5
TGTGCCAGCAGCTTATCAGGGGGTATTCAGCCCCAGCATTTT
CASSLSGGIQPQHF
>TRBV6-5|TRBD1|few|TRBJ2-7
TGTGCCAGCAATCTACAGGGGGGCTACGAGCAGTACTTC
CASNLQGGYEQYF
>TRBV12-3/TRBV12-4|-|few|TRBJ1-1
TGTGCCAGCAGTTTAGCGGTCCCCACTGAAGCTTTCTTT
CASSLAVPTEAFF
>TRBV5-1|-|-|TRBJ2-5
TGCGCCAGCAGCTCGCTGGCCACCCCAGAACAAGAGACCCAGTACTTC
CASSSLATPEQETQYF
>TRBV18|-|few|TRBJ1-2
TGTGCCAGCTCACCCCCGGTAGGCTATGGCTACACCTTC
CASSPPVGYGYTF
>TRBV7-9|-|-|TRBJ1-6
TGTGCCAGCAGCTTAGGGGCCCTCGGGACCTCTACTTTT
CASSLGALGTSTF
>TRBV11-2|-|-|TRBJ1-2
TGTGCCAGCAGCTCTGGGTATGGCTACACCTTC
CASSSGYGYTF
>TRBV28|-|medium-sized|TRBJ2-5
TGTGCCAGCAGTTTCCACACAGGGAAGGAACAAGAGACCCAGTACTTC
CASSFHTGKEQETQYF
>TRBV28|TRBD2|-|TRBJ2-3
TGTGCCAGCAGTCCCGGGACTAGCGGCCTCACAGATACGCAGTATTTT
CASSPGTSGLTDTQYF
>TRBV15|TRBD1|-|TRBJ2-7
TGTGCCACCAGCAGAGATCTGACAGGGTCATACGAGCAGTACTTC
CATSRDLTGSYEQYF
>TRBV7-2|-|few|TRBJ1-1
TGTGCCAGCAGCTTAGGAATTAGGAACACTGAAGCTTTCTTT
CASSLGIRNTEAFF
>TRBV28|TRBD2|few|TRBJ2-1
TGTGCCAGCAGTTTTAAGGCGGGAGCCTACAATGAGCAGTTCTTC
CASSFKAGAYNEQFF
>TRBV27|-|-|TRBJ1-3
TGTGCCAGCACTAAGATCCCGCCTGGAAACACCATATATTTT
CASTKIPPGNTIYF
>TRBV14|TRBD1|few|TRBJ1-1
TGTGCCAGCAGCCGTATCCGGGACAGGGGCGCTGAAGCTTTCTTT
CASSRIRDRGAEAFF
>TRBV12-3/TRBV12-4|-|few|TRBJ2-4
TGTGCCAGCAACCAGGGGCTAGCCAAAAACATTCAGTACTTC
CASNQGLAKNIQYF
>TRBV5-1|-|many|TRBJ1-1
TGCGCCAGCAGCTTGGATGCGGGTCAATGGAACACTGAAGCTTTCTTT
CASSLDAGQWNTEAFF
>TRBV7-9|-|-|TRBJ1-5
TGTGCCAGCAGCACCGAGAGCAATCAGCCCCAGCATTTT
CASSTESNQPQHF
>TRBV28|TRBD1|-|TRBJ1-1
TGTGCCAGCAGTTTAGGGTTTACGACAGGGGATTGGGAGAACACTGAAGCTTTCTTT
CASSLGFTTGDWENTEAFF
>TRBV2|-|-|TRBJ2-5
TGTGCCAGCACGGGAGCGACACGGGAGACCCAGTACTTC
CASTGATRETQYF
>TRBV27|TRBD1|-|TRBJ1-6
TGTGCCAGCAGTCCGGAGACAGGGGGGGTTAATTCACCCCTCCACTTT
CASSPETGGVNSPLHF
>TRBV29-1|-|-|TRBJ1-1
TGCAGCGGGGGACGGAGGTTGAACACTGAAGCTTTCTTT
CSGGRRLNTEAFF
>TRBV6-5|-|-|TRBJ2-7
TGTGCCAGCAGTCCCGGACAGTACTACGAGCAGTACTTC
CASSPGQYYEQYF
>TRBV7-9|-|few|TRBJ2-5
TGTGCCAGCAGCTCAAACAGGGAAGAGACCCAGTACTTC
CASSSNREETQYF
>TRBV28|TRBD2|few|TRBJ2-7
TGTGCCAGCACCTTCAGACTAGCGGGTTTCTACGAGCAGTACTTC
CASTFRLAGFYEQYF
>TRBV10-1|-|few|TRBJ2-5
TGCGCCAGCAGTGACCCCGGACAGCCTCAAGAGACCCAGTACTTC
CASSDPGQPQETQYF
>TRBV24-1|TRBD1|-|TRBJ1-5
TGTGCCACCAGTGATTTTACCGGGACAGGCCTTCATTTT
CATSDFTGTGLHF
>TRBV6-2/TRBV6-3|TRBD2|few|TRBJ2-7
TGTGCCAGCATCGCGGGACTAGCGGATACCTACGAGCAGTACTTC
CASIAGLADTYEQYF
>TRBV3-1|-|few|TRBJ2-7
TGTGCCAGCAGCCAAATCTACGAGCAGTACTTC
CASSQIYEQYF
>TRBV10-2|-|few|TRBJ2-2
TGCGCCACCCGATACGGCGGGATAACGGCCGGGGAGCTGTTTTTT
CATRYGGITAGELFF
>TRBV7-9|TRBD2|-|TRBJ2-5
TGTGCCAGCAGCCCTCTGGGACTAGCGGGAAGGGAGACCCAGTACTTC
CASSPLGLAGRETQYF
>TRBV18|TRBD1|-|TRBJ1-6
TGTGCCAGCTCACCACCAGGCAGGGACAGTTCACCCCTCCACTTT
CASSPPGRDSSPLHF
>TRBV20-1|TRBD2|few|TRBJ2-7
TGCAGTGCTAGTAGGGTACTAGCGGGGACCTACGAGCAGTACTTC
CSASRVLAGTYEQYF
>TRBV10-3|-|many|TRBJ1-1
TGTGCCATCAGTGATCGGACACCGAACACTGAAGCTTTCTTT
CAISDRTPNTEAFF
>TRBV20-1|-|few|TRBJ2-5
TGCAGTGCCACGACAGCCATCCAAGAGACCCAGTACTTC
CSATTAIQETQYF
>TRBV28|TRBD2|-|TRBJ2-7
TGTGCCAGCAGCTGGACTAGCGGGCGACTGAACTCCTACGAGCAGTACTTC
CASSWTSGRLNSYEQYF
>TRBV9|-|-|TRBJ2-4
TGTGCCAGCAGCGTAGGGGCCTACGGGGACATTCAGTACTTC
CASSVGAYGDIQYF
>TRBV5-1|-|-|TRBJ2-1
TGCGCCAGCAGCTTGGTACAGGGACGATTCGATGAGCAGTTCTTC
CASSLVQGRFDEQFF
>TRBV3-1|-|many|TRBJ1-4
TGTGCCAGCAGCCAAGATTTTCAGGGGGAAAAACTGTTTTTT
CASSQDFQGEKLFF
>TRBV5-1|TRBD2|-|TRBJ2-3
TGCGCCAGCAGCTTGGCACTAGCGGGAGCGGTAGATACGCAGTATTTT
CASSLALAGAVDTQYF
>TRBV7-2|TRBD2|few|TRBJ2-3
TGTGCCAGCAGCTTAGCCAGACTAGCGGGCACAGATACGCAGTATTTT
CASSLARLAGTDTQYF
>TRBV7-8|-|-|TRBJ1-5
TGTGCCAGCAGCCCGGGGATTGATCAGCCCCAGCATTTT
CASSPGIDQPQHF
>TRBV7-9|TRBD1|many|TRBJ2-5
TGTGCCAGCAGCGGACAGGACGAAGAGACCCAGTACTTC
CASSGQDEETQYF
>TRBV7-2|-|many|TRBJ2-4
TGTGCCAGCAGCTTAGCGACCAAAAACATTCAGTACTTC
CASSLATKNIQYF
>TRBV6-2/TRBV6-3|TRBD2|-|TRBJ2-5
TGTGCCAGCAGTTTATCGAGACTAGCGGGAGTCGGGGAGACCCAGTACTTC
CASSLSRLAGVGETQYF
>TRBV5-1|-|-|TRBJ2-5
TGCGCCAGCAGCATCAGGGGTCAAGAGACCCAGTACTTC
CASSIRGQETQYF
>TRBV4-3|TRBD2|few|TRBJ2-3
TGCGCCAGCAGCCTGGCGGGAGCGACCACAGATACGCAGTATTTT
CASSLAGATTDTQYF
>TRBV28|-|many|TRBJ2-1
TGTGCCAGCAGTTACCGGGACCGACTCTCCTACAATGAGCAGTTCTTC
CASSYRDRLSYNEQFF
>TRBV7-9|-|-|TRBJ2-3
TGTGCCAGTGCGGTTAGCACAGATACGCAGTATTTT
CASAVSTDTQYF